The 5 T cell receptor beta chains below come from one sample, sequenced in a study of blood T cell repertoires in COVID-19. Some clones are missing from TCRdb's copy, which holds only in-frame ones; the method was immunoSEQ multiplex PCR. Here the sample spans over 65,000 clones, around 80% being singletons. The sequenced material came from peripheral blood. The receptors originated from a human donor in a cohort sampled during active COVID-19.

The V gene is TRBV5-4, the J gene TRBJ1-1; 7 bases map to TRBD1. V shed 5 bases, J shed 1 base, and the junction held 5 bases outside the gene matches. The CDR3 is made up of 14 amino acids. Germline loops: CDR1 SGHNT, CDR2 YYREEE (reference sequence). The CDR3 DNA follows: TGTGCCAGCAGTCCCGGGACAGCGAACACTGAAGCTTTCTTT. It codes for CASSPGTANTEAFF.

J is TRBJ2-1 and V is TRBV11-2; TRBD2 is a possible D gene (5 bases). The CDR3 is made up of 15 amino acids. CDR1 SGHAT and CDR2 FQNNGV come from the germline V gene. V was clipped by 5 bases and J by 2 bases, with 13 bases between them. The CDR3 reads CASSLRVGTYNEQFF. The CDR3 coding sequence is TGTGCCAGCAGCCTGAGGGTGGGGACCTACAATGAGCAGTTCTTC.

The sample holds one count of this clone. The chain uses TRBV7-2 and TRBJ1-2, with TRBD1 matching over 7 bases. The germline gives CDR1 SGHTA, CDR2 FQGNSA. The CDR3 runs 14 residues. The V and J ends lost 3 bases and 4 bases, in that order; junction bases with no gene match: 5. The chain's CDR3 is CASSFRQGPYGYTF. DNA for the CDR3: TGTGCCAGCAGCTTCCGACAGGGACCCTATGGCTACACCTTC.

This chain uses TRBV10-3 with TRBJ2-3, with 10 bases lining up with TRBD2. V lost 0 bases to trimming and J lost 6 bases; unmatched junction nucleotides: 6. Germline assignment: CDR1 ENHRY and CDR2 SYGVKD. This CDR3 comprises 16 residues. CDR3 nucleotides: TGTGCCATCAGTGAGTCTCTAGCGGGAGTGGTGGATACGCAGTATTTT. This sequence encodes CAISESLAGVVDTQYF.

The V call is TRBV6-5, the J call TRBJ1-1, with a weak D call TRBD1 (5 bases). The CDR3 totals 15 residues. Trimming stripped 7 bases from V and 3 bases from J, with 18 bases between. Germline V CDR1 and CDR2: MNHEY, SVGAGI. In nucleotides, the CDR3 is TGTGCCAGCACCCGAAGAAGTCAGGGCGACACTGAAGCTTTCTTT. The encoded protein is CASTRRSQGDTEAFF.